Shown below are 15 T cell receptor beta chains from a single sample sequenced in a study of T cells after yellow fever vaccination. TCRdb ran MiXCR on the 5' RACE reads and lists one entry per CDR3 protein. The repertoire holds 170,000 or so distinct CDR3 sequences, with 9.3% as singletons. Source: CD8+ T cells sorted from PBMCs, taken 45 days after the yellow fever booster vaccination. The receptors were sampled from a man in his late teens or twenties who received the YFV17D yellow fever vaccine.

This clonotype showed up just a few times. This chain connects TRBV19 to TRBJ1-4; unclear D gene. V dropped 6 bases and J dropped 0 bases, with 8 bases sitting between them. The CDR3 is 14 amino acids. Germline V gives CDR1 LNHDA, CDR2 SQIVND (reference sequence). This CDR3 is CASRDCSTNEKLFF. In nucleotides, the CDR3 is TGTGCCAGTAGAGACTGCTCAACTAATGAAAAACTGTTTTTT.

This clonotype is a singleton in its sample. A much larger clone lies one base from this, so it may be a read error. The chain combines TRBV7-9 with TRBJ1-2; D ambiguous. CDR1 and CDR2 (germline): SEHNR, FQNEAQ (reference sequence). This CDR3 spans 14 amino acids. V was shortened by 1 base and J by 7 bases, with 13 bases between the two germline ends. CDR3 nucleotides: TGTGCCAGCAGCTTAGTTCGCCAGGCCTGTGGCTACACCTTC. Translating it yields CASSLVRQACGYTF.

The CDR3 is CASSIALANVLTF. CDR3 bases: TGTGCCAGTAGTATAGCTCTGGCCAACGTCCTGACTTTC. The rearrangement links TRBV19 to TRBJ2-6; D is ambiguous. From germline, CDR1 is LNHDA and CDR2 SQIVND (reference sequence). V lost 1 base and J lost 6, with 4 bases in between. The CDR3 consists of 13 residues. Combining the CDR3 with reference TRBV19 and TRBJ2-6 gives the whole variable domain DGGITQSPKYLFRKEGQNVTLSCEQNLNHDAMYWYRQDPGQGLRLIYYSQIVNDFQKGDIAEGYSVSREKKESFPLTVTSAQKNPTAFYLCASSIALANVLTFGAGSRLTVL.

This clonotype occurred a few times. The chain carries TRBV10-3 and TRBJ2-6; 12 nucleotides line up with TRBD1. Trimming at V came to 6 bases and at J to 3 bases, leaving 6 bases not matched to a gene. CDR3 length: 17 residues. The germline V gene encodes CDR1 ENHRY and CDR2 SYGVKD. In DNA, the CDR3 is TGTGCCATCAGCGAGGGACAGGGGGCTCGTGGGGCCAACGTCCTGACTTTC. Amino acids: CAISEGQGARGANVLTF.

V and J are TRBV12-3 or TRBV12-4 and TRBJ2-2; possible D gene TRBD2, 6 bases. This CDR3 has 14 amino acids. With 6 bases removed from V and 5 bases from J, the gap between germline ends came to 13 bases. Written as DNA, the CDR3 is TGTGCCAGCAGCAGAACCAGCGGGACCGGGGAGCTGTTTTTT. It translates to CASSRTSGTGELFF.

The chain uses TRBV4-3 and TRBJ2-2; TRBD2 aligns across 11 bases. This CDR3 is 17 amino acids long. CDR1 is LGHNA, CDR2 YSLEER, per germline. Trimming at V came to 1 base and at J to 6 bases, leaving 7 bases not matched to a gene. The CDR3 here is CASSQATLAGGPGELFF. CDR3 DNA sequence: TGCGCCAGCAGCCAAGCCACATTAGCGGGGGGGCCCGGGGAGCTGTTTTTT.

This clonotype was found a few times. The chain joins TRBV27 to TRBJ2-1; D remains unclear. The CDR3 runs 14 residues. V lost 3 bases and J 5 bases, leaving 11 bases between the germline ends. Looked up from germline, CDR1 is MNHEY and CDR2 is SMNVEV (reference sequence). Here the CDR3 DNA reads TGTGCCAGCAGTTTTGGATCTTTCCACAATGAGCAGTTCTTC. Encoded protein: CASSFGSFHNEQFF.

The rearrangement joins TRBV5-4 to TRBJ2-1, with 9 bases matching TRBD1. The V segment lost 2 bases and the J segment 1 base; nucleotides outside the gene matches: 4. The CDR3 runs 16 residues. Per the germline V gene, CDR1 is SGHNT and CDR2 is YYREEE (reference sequence). The CDR3 nucleotides are TGTGCCAGCAGCTTTAGGACAGGGGCATCCTACAATGAGCAGTTCTTC. Its translation: CASSFRTGASYNEQFF.

This chain uses TRBV7-8 with TRBJ1-6; D gene uncertain. CDR3 length equals 13 residues. V was cut by 9 bases and J by 6 bases, with 12 bases left in between. Germline CDR1 and CDR2: SGHVS and FQNEAQ. The CDR3 DNA reads as TGTGCCAGTAAGGGTGGATGTAATTCACCCCTCCACTTT. This encodes CASKGGCNSPLHF.

Only a few counts were recorded for this clonotype. The chain is built from TRBV27 and TRBJ2-1; TRBD1 matches at 8 bases. V lost 6 bases to trimming and J lost 10 bases; unmatched junction nucleotides: 11. CDR3 length: 14 residues. Germline V gene sequence: CDR1 MNHEY, CDR2 SMNVEV (reference sequence). The CDR3 sequence: CASSPSTGGNEQFF. The CDR3 DNA reads TGTGCCAGCAGCCCTTCTACAGGGGGGAACGAGCAGTTCTTC.

This clonotype was recorded many times. The J gene is TRBJ2-3, the V gene TRBV5-6, with D hard to call. V lost 0 bases and J lost 3, with 2 bases in between. The CDR3 is 12 amino acids. Germline V gene sequence: CDR1 SGHDT, CDR2 YYEEEE. The CDR3 DNA reads TGTGCCAGCAGCTTGGAGACAGATACGCAGTATTTT. It codes for CASSLETDTQYF.

This clonotype was recorded at least ten times. J is TRBJ2-1 and V is TRBV4-3; 12 nucleotides line up with TRBD1. CDR1 is LGHNA, CDR2 YSLEER, per germline. V trimming: 4 bases; J trimming: 9 bases; junction bases outside the gene matches: 7. The CDR3 contains 15 residues. DNA of the CDR3: TGCGCCAGCAGCCCTTTGGGACAGGGGGCGGGTGAGCAGTTCTTC. It specifies CASSPLGQGAGEQFF.

There are a few counts of this clonotype. The chain joins TRBV4-1 to TRBJ2-7; no firm D call. The germline gives CDR1 MGHRA, CDR2 YSYEKL. This CDR3 has 15 residues. Trimming cost V 0 bases and J 5 bases, with 14 bases left between them. CDR3: CASSQEDRVLDEQYF. The CDR3 DNA sequence: TGCGCCAGCAGCCAAGAAGACCGGGTTCTTGACGAGCAGTACTTC.

This clonotype was seen more than once but under ten times. DNA for the CDR3: TGTGCCAGCAGGAATAACTATGGCTACACCTTC. Translated: CASRNNYGYTF. V gene TRBV6-5 combines with J gene TRBJ1-2; D remains ambiguous. V was shortened by 6 bases and J by 1 base, with 3 bases between the two germline ends. The CDR3 consists of 11 residues. Per the germline V gene, CDR1 is MNHEY and CDR2 is SVGAGI.

The chain recombines TRBV7-2 with TRBJ1-2; 12 bases map to TRBD1. The CDR3 spans 16 residues. Germline V gene data show CDR1 as SGHTA and CDR2 as FQGNSA. V lost 4 bases and J lost 4; bases outside the gene matches: 7. The CDR3 loop is CASSSMGQGAPYGYTF. The CDR3, as DNA: TGTGCCAGCAGCTCAATGGGACAGGGGGCTCCCTATGGCTACACCTTC.